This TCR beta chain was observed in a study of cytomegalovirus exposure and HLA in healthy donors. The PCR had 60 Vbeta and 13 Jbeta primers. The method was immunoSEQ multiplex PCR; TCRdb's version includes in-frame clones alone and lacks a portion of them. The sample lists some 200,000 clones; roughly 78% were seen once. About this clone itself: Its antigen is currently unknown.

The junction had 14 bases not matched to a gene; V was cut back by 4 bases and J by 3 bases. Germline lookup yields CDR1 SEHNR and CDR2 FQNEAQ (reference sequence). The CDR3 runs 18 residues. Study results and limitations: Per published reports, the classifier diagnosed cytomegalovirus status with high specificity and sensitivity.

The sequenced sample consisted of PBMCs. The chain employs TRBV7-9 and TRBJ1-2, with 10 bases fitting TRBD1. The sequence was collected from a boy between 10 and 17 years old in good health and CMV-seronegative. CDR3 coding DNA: TGTGCCAGCAGCTCCCTTAGACAGGGGGCGCTTATGGACTATGGCTACACCTTC. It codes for CASSSLRQGALMDYGYTF.